This paragraph covers one TCR beta chain sequence. This clonotype has a handful of counts. No cognate antigen has been identified for it. Nothing much larger sits one base from this clone, and base qualities are not available. Sequences SGHRS (CDR1) and YFSETQ (CDR2) are obtained from the germline V gene. Trimming takes 3 bases off V and 2 bases off J; junction bases not matched to a gene: 8. The CDR3 runs 17 amino acids, cysteine and phenylalanine included. The DNA shown is the 51-base CDR3, in frame from base 1. Library preparation employed multiplex PCR. These reads were obtained on an Illumina HiSeq 4000. CDR3 regions were amplified by Arm-PCR with iRepertoire HTBI primers to construct TCR beta libraries. Before sequencing, the PCR products went through gel purification. On the study's bioinformatics: A total of fewer than 65 TRBV and some 13 TRBJ segments were identified across samples and were used for gene usage analysis of CDR3 amino acid clonotypes. COPE and FqMerger were used to merge the filtered high-quality paired reads into contigs. BLAST was used to align contigs to the IMGT TRBV, TRBD and TRBJ reference genes, and CDR3 was defined following IMGT. Highly expanded clones were defined as clonotypes with a frequency above 0.1%. Repertoire diversity was measured by Shannon entropy, and V-J evenness by the Gini coefficient. A clonotype was considered public if more than one individual shared it. TCRdb applied fastp at Q25 and MiXCR to the public reads, then kept only in-frame beta chains. Every distinct CDR3 protein forms one entry, paired with its most common genes and DNA. TCRdb, not the authors, supplied the V and J calls. The sample yields a few hundred thousand distinct CDR3 sequences; approximately 13% were counted once. The top ten constitute approximately 9.3% of the sample.

The sample's time point, from its label and the paper: newly diagnosed GD, antithyroid drugs for less than 3 months. For both TCR sequencing and RNA sequencing, RNA was extracted from PBMCs using TRIzol. The diagnosis of Graves' disease was made according to American Thyroid Association guidelines. The patients came from an endocrinology department in Xi'an, China. From each patient, around 9.3 milliliters of peripheral blood was collected into an EDTA anticoagulant tube. PBMCs were isolated by Ficoll Paque Plus density gradient separation without further T cell sorting. An Agilent 2100 Bioanalyzer and agarose gel were used to assess RNA quality, and a NanoDrop 2000 was used to measure RNA concentration. The sample is drawn from a study of regulatory T cells in long-lasting Graves disease (dated by TCRdb to about 2021). A note on the overall study: Newly diagnosed Graves' disease patients had taken antithyroid drugs for less than 3 months. A total of roughly 33 samples underwent TCR sequencing: some 13 from persistent and about 20 from newly diagnosed Graves' disease patients. The study took place in China and was registered as a clinical trial. Peripheral blood TCR sequencing and RNA sequencing compared persistent Graves' disease patients with newly diagnosed Graves' disease patients. Beyond this particular receptor, the publication reports: Sequencing and analysis were limited to the TCR beta chain. The study examined only peripheral blood because the primary lesion, thyroid tissue, could not be accessed. The authors noted that the small sample size was a limitation that may lower accuracy. Compared with newly diagnosed patients, patients with persistent Graves' disease had lower TCR Shannon entropy and fewer highly expanded clones, which suggests clonal expansion. Preferential use of TRBV28, TRBJ1-2 and TRBJ2-5 was observed in persistent disease, whereas TRBV20-1 and TRBJ2-1 were favored in newly diagnosed disease. More public clonotypes were shared among persistent patients (around 3,000) than among newly diagnosed patients (roughly 1,000).

The sample was also linked to a second study, of T cells in Graves' hyperthyroidism and ophthalmopathy. Reported in the second study: Graves' hyperthyroidism was defined as stable when no progression to ophthalmopathy occurred over 18 months of follow-up. Hyperthyroidism patients were newly diagnosed, with disease duration under 2 months, and aged 18 to 65 years. The study excluded patients with uncontrolled infections, other autoimmune diseases, pregnancy or lactation. Diagnoses were based on clinical symptoms, serum thyroxine and TRAb, thyroid ultrasound and orbital computed tomography. The TCR CDR3 was subjected to a first round of RT-PCR using the HTBI primer set and the Qiagen OneStep RT-PCR kit. Most expanded thyroid clonotypes (frequency above 0.001) were also detected in blood, a finding suggesting that blood repertoires may reflect thyroid immune responses. A 13 V-J signature model separated ophthalmopathy from stable hyperthyroidism, with 87.88% sensitivity and about 81% specificity in cross-validation and 80%/75% in testing. During validation, the model predicted progression to ophthalmopathy a median of approximately 6.5 months ahead of onset, with 60% to 71% sensitivity and around 72% specificity. A discovery cohort of roughly 100 patients, about 40 with Graves' ophthalmopathy and about 60 with stable Graves' hyperthyroidism, was used to find distinguishing TCR V-J signatures. Whether ophthalmopathy could be predicted prospectively was tested in an independent validation cohort made up of 18 to 20 hyperthyroidism patients plus 17 patients who later progressed to ophthalmopathy. The 100 or so discovery patients were divided at random into training and test sets in a 7:3 ratio. The study also compared thyroid tissue and blood T-cell repertoires from several Graves' hyperthyroidism patients. After blood sampling, hyperthyroidism patients were treated with methimazole at a starting dose of 30 mg daily, and ophthalmopathy patients were treated with high-dose intravenous methylprednisolone. The libraries were constructed in a second round of multiplex PCR and then size-selected and purified. Sequencing of the libraries was done on an Illumina HiSeq2000 using paired-end 100 bp reads. SOAPnuke was used to process the raw data, removing reads that contained adapters or uncalled bases, had a mean Phred below 15, or lacked an exact match to the constant primer or identifier. High-quality paired reads were merged using COPE v1.2.5, and each unique nucleotide sequence was defined as a clonotype. MiTCR v1.1 was used to align the clonotypes against IMGT TRBV, TRBD and TRBJ reference segments. Only V-J combinations with frequency above 0.0001, covering about 99% of repertoires, were analysed. A TCS score was defined as the ratio between F50 (clonal expansion) and ExV (chaos), using BLOSUM62-based TCRdist between CDR3 peptides within each V-J. Welch's t-statistics and random forest reduced around 510 V-J features to 10 to 15, which were used in a naive Bayes classifier (R e1071). No statistical method was used to fix the sample size in advance, and group allocation was not hidden from the investigators. The paper reports TCR Vbeta CDR3 sequencing of fewer than 150 peripheral blood samples: some 44 ophthalmopathy, about 75 hyperthyroidism and 17 progressor patients.

Here the chain combines TRBV5-1 and TRBJ2-7; TRBD2 agrees with 13 junctional bases. This TCR came from a man younger than 40 with Graves disease. Donor details come from another sample of the same person, matched by shared clones. This specimen was peripheral blood mononuclear cells (PBMCs), taken at new diagnosis, from a patient treated with antithyroid drugs. The nucleotide sequence is given as TGCGCCAGCAGCTGGGAGGGACTAGCGGGGCCTCCCTACGAGCAGTACTTC. Translated, this is CASSWEGLAGPPYEQYF. With the rest looked up from the reference TRBV5-1 and TRBJ2-7 genes rather than sequenced, the full variable domain is KAGVTQTPRYLIKTRGQQVTLSCSPISGHRSVSWYQQTPGQGLQFLFEYFSETQRNKGNFPGRFSGRQFSNSRSEMNVSTLELGDSALYLCASSWEGLAGPPYEQYFGPGTRLTVT.